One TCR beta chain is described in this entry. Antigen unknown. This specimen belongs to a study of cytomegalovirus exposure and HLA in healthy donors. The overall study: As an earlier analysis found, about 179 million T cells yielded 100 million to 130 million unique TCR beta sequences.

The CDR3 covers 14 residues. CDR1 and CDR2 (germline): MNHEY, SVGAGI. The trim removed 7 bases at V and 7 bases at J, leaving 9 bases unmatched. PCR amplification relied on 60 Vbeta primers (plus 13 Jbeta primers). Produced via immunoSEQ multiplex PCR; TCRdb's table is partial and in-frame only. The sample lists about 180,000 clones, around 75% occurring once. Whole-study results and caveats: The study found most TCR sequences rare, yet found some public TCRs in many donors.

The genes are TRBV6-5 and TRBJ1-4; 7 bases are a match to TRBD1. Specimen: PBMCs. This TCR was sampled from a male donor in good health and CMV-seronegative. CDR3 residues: CASTSRQGGEKLFF. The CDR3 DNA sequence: TGTGCCAGCACCTCAAGACAGGGCGGTGAAAAACTGTTTTTT.